This T cell receptor (beta chain) was sequenced in a study of blood T cells in healthy people across ages. The germline CDR1 and CDR2 sequences are LNHNV and YYDKDF (reference sequence). Deletions cut 0 bases from V and 8 bases from J, with 10 bases between. This CDR3 has 13 residues. Next came a second PCR, run for roughly 6 to 11 cycles, which used a sample-barcoded 5' primer along with a J-beta primer mix. MiXCR, applied by TCRdb to the 5' RACE reads, yields one record per CDR3 protein. The profile shows about 730,000 distinct CDR3 sequences, about 40% of them singletons. The rearrangement joins TRBV15 to TRBJ1-1; no firm D call. Sequencing input: blood. The TCR comes from a woman aged 60-75 years in good health. Here the CDR3 reads CATSREYAREAFF. The CDR3, as DNA: TGTGCCACCAGCAGAGAATACGCTAGGGAAGCTTTCTTT.